This TCR beta chain was identified in a study of blood T cell repertoires in COVID-19. This CDR3 contains 15 residues. Trimming pared 6 bases from V and 0 bases from J, leaving 14 bases between. Germline V gene sequence: CDR1 SGHVS, CDR2 FQNEAQ. The data were produced by immunoSEQ multiplex PCR, yet TCRdb's version contains in-frame clones alone and is incomplete. The table includes a few hundred thousand clones, about 85% detected once. The clonotype originates from a man in his forties with acute or convalescent COVID-19. J is TRBJ1-2 and V is TRBV7-8; no definite D call. Sequencing used peripheral blood. CDR3: CASSFAYAANYGYTF. The DNA of the CDR3 is TGTGCCAGCAGTTTTGCATACGCAGCTAACTATGGCTACACCTTC.